Shown below are 10 T cell receptor beta chains from a single sample sequenced in a study of CD8+ T cells in alopecia areata. Regarding treatment: oral pan-JAK inhibitor, 5-10 mg twice daily. Sequencing used cDNA as its template, made by extracting RNA and reverse transcribing it. Generated by immunoSEQ multiplex PCR, the TCRdb table keeps only in-frame clones and is missing some. Of 190,000 or so clones in the sample, around three fifths were seen once. Source: CD8+ T cells sorted from blood, taken at week 24, from a patient treated with tofacitinib. The receptors derive from a human donor with alopecia areata.

This clone has only a few counts. The chain links TRBV7-9 to TRBJ2-7; D ambiguous. There are 15 residues in the CDR3. Germline CDR1 reads SEHNR; CDR2 reads FQNEAQ (reference sequence). V was shortened by 4 bases and J by 0 bases, with 13 bases between the two germline ends. The CDR3: CASSSPSYSSYEQYF. CDR3 coding DNA: TGTGCCAGCAGCTCACCAAGTTATAGCTCCTACGAGCAGTACTTC. Together with reference TRBV7-9 and TRBJ2-7, the CDR3 gives the full variable domain: DTGVSQNPRHKITKRGQNVTFRCDPISEHNRLYWYRQTLGQGPEFLTYFQNEAQLEKSRLLSDRFSAERPKGSFSTLEIQRTEQGDSAMYLCASSSPSYSSYEQYFGPGTRLTVT.

For this clone: The sample holds other DNA sequences that translate to the same CDR3. The chain uses TRBV5-8 and TRBJ2-1; D may be TRBD1 (5 bases). CDR1 is SGHTS, CDR2 YDEGEE, per germline. This CDR3 region has 14 residues. V gave up 0 bases and J gave up 2 bases, with 6 bases separating them. The CDR3, as DNA: TGTGCCAGCAGCTTGGAGGGGCCCTACAATGAGCAGTTCTTC. This codes for CASSLEGPYNEQFF.

J is TRBJ1-5 and V is TRBV5-1, with no clear D. Germline V gene sequence: CDR1 SGHRS, CDR2 YFSETQ. V lost 0 bases to trimming and J lost 6 bases, with 10 bases between them. This CDR3 comprises 14 residues. CDR3 nucleotide sequence: TGCGCCAGCAGCTTGGACACCTCAGGTCAGCCCCAGCATTTT. Its translation: CASSLDTSGQPQHF.

This clone was seen a few times. The chain combines TRBV29-1 with TRBJ2-3; 9 bases are shared with TRBD1. The trim removed 7 bases at V and 6 bases at J, leaving 11 bases unmatched. The germline V gene encodes CDR1 SQVTM and CDR2 ANQGSEA. The CDR3 has 14 amino acids. This CDR3 is CSAGGTGSSDTQYF. CDR3 DNA sequence: TGCAGCGCCGGGGGGACAGGGTCATCCGATACGCAGTATTTT.

V and J are TRBV6-5 and TRBJ2-5, with TRBD2 matching over 7 bases. Looked up from germline, CDR1 is MNHEY and CDR2 is SVGAGI. The CDR3 contains 13 residues. V shed 8 bases and J 5 bases; nucleotides not matched to a gene: 8. The CDR3 DNA follows: TGTGCCAGCCGTACCTCGGGGGGTGAGACCCAGTACTTC. Amino acid sequence: CASRTSGGETQYF.

This clone is a singleton in its sample. The chain recombines TRBV9 with TRBJ2-7; 12 nucleotides align to TRBD2. V gave up 2 bases and J gave up 6 bases; unmatched junction bases: 9. Germline CDR1 is SGDLS and CDR2 is YYNGEE. This CDR3 has 16 residues. The CDR3 loop is CASSVRGLAGWGEQYF. The CDR3 nucleotides read TGTGCCAGCAGCGTTAGAGGACTAGCGGGGTGGGGCGAGCAGTACTTC.

This clone was observed a few times. The chain couples TRBV25-1 to TRBJ1-1; D not resolved. This CDR3 has 11 residues. V gave up 6 bases and J gave up 1 base, with 3 bases separating them. In germline, CDR1 is MGHDK, CDR2 SYGVNS. The DNA for the CDR3 is TGTGCCAGCAGCCCGAACACTGAAGCTTTCTTT. Translation gives CASSPNTEAFF.

This clone was counted between two and nine times. V is TRBV5-1 and J is TRBJ2-7, with 9 bases fitting TRBD1. The trim removed 4 bases at V and 5 bases at J, leaving 10 bases unmatched. Germline loops: CDR1 SGHRS, CDR2 YFSETQ. CDR3 size: 15 residues. This chain's CDR3 is CASSKSTGGHHEQYF. The CDR3 nucleotides are TGCGCCAGCAGCAAATCGACAGGGGGTCATCACGAGCAGTACTTC.

The CDR3 here is CASGQPSAGDYNEQFF. The CDR3 region has the DNA TGTGCTAGTGGCCAACCTAGCGCGGGGGATTACAATGAGCAGTTCTTC. V is TRBV12-5 and J is TRBJ2-1; 7 positions agree with TRBD2. Germline-derived CDR1 and CDR2 are LGHNT and FRNRAP. The CDR3 extends over 16 amino acids. V was pared by 6 bases and J by 4 bases, with 12 bases of the junction left unmatched.

The chain carries TRBV30 and TRBJ1-4; unclear D gene. This CDR3 spans 15 amino acids. Trimming removed 5 bases at V and 1 base at J, with 14 bases between. Looked up from germline, CDR1 is GTSNPN and CDR2 is SVGIG (reference sequence). CDR3 nucleotides: TGTGCCTGGTTAACCCGGACGGGAACTAATGAAAAACTGTTTTTT. Its translation: CAWLTRTGTNEKLFF.